This TCR beta chain was captured in a study of regulatory T cells in long-lasting Graves disease. About the study: For a period under 3 months, newly diagnosed Graves' patients had taken antithyroid drugs.

CDR3 regions were amplified by Arm-PCR using iRepertoire HTBI primers to build TCR beta libraries. TCRdb independently ran MiXCR on the multiplex PCR reads; one entry per CDR3 protein. The data contain some 460,000 distinct CDR3 sequences, about a sixth of them singletons. This clonotype was found many times. As yet, its antigen is unknown. General observations from the study: The TCR repertoire of persistent Graves' patients was less diverse than that of newly diagnosed ones. Relative to new patients (roughly 900), persistent patients exhibited greater sharing of public clonotypes (approximately 2,700).

This sample's time point: newly diagnosed GD, antithyroid drugs for less than 3 months. PBMCs provided the RNA from which the TCR library was made. The source of the patients was an endocrinology department in Xi'an, China. The germline V gene has CDR1 MNHNS and CDR2 SASEGT. V was trimmed by 1 base and J by 2 bases, leaving 9 bases between them. The CDR3 has 15 amino acids. The same data also contributed to another study, on T cells in Graves' hyperthyroidism and ophthalmopathy.

This receptor was taken from a man aged 40-55 years with Graves disease. This rearrangement joins TRBV6-1 to TRBJ1-5; TRBD1 is a possible D gene (5 bases). Sequenced here: peripheral blood mononuclear cells (PBMCs), sampled at new diagnosis, from a patient treated with antithyroid drugs. In nucleotides, the CDR3 is TGTGCCAGCAGTGAAGGGACATTCGGCAATCAGCCCCAGCATTTT. Protein product: CASSEGTFGNQPQHF.